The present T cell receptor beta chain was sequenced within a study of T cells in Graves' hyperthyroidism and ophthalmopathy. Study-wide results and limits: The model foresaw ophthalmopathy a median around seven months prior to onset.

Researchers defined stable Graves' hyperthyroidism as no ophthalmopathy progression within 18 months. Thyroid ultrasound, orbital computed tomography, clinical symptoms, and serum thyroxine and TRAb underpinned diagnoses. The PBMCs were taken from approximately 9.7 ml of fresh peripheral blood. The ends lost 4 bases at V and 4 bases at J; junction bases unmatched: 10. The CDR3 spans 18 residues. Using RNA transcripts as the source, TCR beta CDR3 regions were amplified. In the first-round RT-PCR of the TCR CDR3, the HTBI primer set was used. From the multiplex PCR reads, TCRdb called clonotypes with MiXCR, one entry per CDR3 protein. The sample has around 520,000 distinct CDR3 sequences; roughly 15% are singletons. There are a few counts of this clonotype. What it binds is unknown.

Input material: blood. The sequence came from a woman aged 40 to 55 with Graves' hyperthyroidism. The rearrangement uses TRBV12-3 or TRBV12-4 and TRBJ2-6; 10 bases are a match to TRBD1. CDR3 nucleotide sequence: TGTGCCAGCAGTTCATTCTCGGGACAGGGGCCGGGGGCCAACGTCCTGACTTTC. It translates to CASSSFSGQGPGANVLTF.